This T cell receptor beta chain emerged from a study of tumor and adjacent non-tumor tissue in lung cancer. TCRbeta libraries were built with three rounds of nested PCR, modified from ARM-PCR. TCRdb analysed the multiplex PCR reads with MiXCR anew, one entry per CDR3 protein. This sample has 76,000 or so distinct CDR3 sequences, with approximately 71% found just once. Germline V gene lookup returns CDR1 MGHRA and CDR2 YSYEKL. CDR3 length: 15 residues. RNA was extracted from bulk tissue without any cell sorting. V gene TRBV4-1 combines with J gene TRBJ1-6; 8 nucleotides line up with TRBD1. The source is a woman aged 70-85 years with non-small cell lung cancer. Sequencing was performed on lung tumor tissue. CDR3 coding DNA: TGCACTAGCAGCCAAGCCCGGGACAGGATGTTACCCCTCCACTTT. Protein: CTSSQARDRMLPLHF.